This T cell receptor (beta chain) is from a study of long-term antiretroviral therapy in people with HIV. The CDR3 is 16 amino acids. J lost 7 bases, V lost 5 bases, and 12 bases had no gene match. The V gene's germline CDR1 is WNHNN and CDR2 SYGVQD (reference sequence). Survey-level resolution applied to immunoSEQ assay v3.0. The assay was immunoSEQ multiplex PCR, and TCRdb's table has in-frame clones only and misses some. The table has nearly 25,000 clones, around 80% seen once. Specimen: unsorted PBMCs, collected 1.2 years after starting antiretroviral therapy. The chain employs TRBV10-1 and TRBJ2-1; TRBD2 agrees at 9 bases. The TCR originated in a woman aged 40 to 50 with HIV. CDR3 sequence reads: CASSIPIAGARNEQFF. CDR3 coding DNA: TGCGCCAGCAGTATCCCCATAGCGGGAGCTAGGAATGAGCAGTTCTTC.